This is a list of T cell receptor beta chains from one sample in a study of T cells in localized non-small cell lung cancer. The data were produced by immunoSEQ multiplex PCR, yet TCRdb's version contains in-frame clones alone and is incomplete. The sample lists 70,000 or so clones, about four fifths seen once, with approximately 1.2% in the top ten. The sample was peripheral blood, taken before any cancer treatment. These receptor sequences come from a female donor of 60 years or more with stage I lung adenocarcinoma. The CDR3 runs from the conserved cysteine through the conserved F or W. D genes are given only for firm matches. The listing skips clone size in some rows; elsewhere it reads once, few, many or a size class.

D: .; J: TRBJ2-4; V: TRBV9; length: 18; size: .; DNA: TGTGCCAGCAGCGAGACGGATTTGGGGTCCCCCTCCGCCGTGGTTCAGTACTTC; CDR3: CASSETDLGSPSAVVQYF
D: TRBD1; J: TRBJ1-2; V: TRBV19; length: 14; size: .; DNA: TGTGCCAGTAGTATCGAGGCAGGGGGCAGGGGCTACACCTTC; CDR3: CASSIEAGGRGYTF
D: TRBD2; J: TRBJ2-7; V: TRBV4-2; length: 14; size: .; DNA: TGTGCCAGCAGCCAGTTAGCGGGGACCTACGAGCAGTACTTC; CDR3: CASSQLAGTYEQYF
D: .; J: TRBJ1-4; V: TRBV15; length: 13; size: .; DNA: TGTGCCACCAGCAGGGGGGATAGTGAAAAACTGTTTTTT; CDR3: CATSRGDSEKLFF
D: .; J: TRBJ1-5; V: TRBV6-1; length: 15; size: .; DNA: TGTGCCAGCACTGCAGACAGGCCCTTAGGTCAGCCCCAGCATTTT; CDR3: CASTADRPLGQPQHF
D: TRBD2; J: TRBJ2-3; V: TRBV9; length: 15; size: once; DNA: TGTGCCAGCAGCGCACTAGCGGGGGGGCCGGATACGCAGTATTTT; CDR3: CASSALAGGPDTQYF
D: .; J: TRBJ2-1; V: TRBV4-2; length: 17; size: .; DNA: TGTGCCAGCAGCCCAATCAGTGGGACGACCCCCTACAATGAGCAGTTCTTC; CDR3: CASSPISGTTPYNEQFF
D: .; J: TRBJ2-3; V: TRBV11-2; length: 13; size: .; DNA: TGTGCCAGCAGCTTGAGCGGAACAGATACGCAGTATTTT; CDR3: CASSLSGTDTQYF
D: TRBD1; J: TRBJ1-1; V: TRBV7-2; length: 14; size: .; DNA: TGTGCCAGCAGAGACCCGACGGGACAGGGTGGAGCTTTCTTT; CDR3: CASRDPTGQGGAFF
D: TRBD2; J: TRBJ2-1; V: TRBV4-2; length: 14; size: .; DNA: TGTGCCAGCAGCCAAGAAAGGACTAGTAATGAGCAGTTCTTC; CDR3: CASSQERTSNEQFF
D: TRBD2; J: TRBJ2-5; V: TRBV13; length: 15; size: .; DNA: TGTGCCAGCAGCTTAGGGCGGGGACTACAAGAGACCCAGTACTTC; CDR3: CASSLGRGLQETQYF
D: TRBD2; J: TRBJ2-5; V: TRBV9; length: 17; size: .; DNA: TGTGCCAGCAGCTCCGGGACTAGCGGGGGGGCAGGGGAGACCCAGTACTTC; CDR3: CASSSGTSGGAGETQYF
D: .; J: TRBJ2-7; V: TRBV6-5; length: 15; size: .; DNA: TGTGCCAGCAGTTTCGGACAGATTTCTTCCTACGAGCAGTACTTC; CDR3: CASSFGQISSYEQYF
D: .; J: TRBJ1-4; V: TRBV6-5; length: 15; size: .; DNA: TGTGCCAGCAGTCTTCAAGGGGGTAGTGGTGAAAAACTGTTTTTT; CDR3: CASSLQGGSGEKLFF
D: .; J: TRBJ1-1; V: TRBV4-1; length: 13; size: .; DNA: TGCGCCAGCAGCCAAGATAGGGAGGCTGAAGCTTTCTTT; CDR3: CASSQDREAEAFF
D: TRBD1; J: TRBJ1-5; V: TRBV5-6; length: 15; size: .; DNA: TGTGCCAGCAGTTTGGGACAGGGGGTACGTCAGCCCCAGCATTTT; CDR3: CASSLGQGVRQPQHF
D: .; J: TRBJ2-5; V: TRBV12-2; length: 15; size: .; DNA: TGTGCAAGTCGCTTAAAAGCGGGGGGAAAAGAGACCCAGTACTTC; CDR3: CASRLKAGGKETQYF
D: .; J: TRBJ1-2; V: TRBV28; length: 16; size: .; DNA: TGTGCCAGCAGTCCGACCCTGGGGGGGAGCAACTATGGCTACACCTTC; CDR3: CASSPTLGGSNYGYTF
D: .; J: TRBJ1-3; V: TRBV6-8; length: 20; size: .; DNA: TGTGCCAGCAGTTACTCGAAACGGATCAGCGACTCTTGGGGCCCAAACACCATATATTTT; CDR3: CASSYSKRISDSWGPNTIYF
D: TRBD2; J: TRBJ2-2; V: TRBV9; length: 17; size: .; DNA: TGTGCCAGCAGCGTAGATCCGGGAGGCCCCGGGACCGGGGAGCTGTTTTTT; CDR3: CASSVDPGGPGTGELFF
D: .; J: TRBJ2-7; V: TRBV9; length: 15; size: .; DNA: TGTGCCAGCAGCGTAGCAGCAGTTTCCTCCTACGAGCAGTACTTC; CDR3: CASSVAAVSSYEQYF
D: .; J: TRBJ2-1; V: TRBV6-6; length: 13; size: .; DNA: TGTGCCAGCAGTTCCAGCAGCTCGGATGAGCAGTTCTTC; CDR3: CASSSSSSDEQFF
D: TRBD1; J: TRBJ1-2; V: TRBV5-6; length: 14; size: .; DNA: TGTGCCAGCAGCCCGGGACAGGGCAGGCGTGGCTACACCTTC; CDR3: CASSPGQGRRGYTF
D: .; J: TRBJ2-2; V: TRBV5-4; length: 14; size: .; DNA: TGTGCCAGCAGCTTTGGTCGGAACACCGGGGAGCTGTTTTTT; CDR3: CASSFGRNTGELFF
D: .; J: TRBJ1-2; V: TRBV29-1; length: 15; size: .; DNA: TGCAGCGTGGACGTCATCGGGGAGGGTTTTGATGGCTACACCTTC; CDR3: CSVDVIGEGFDGYTF
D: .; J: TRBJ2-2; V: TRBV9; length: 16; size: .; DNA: TGTGCCAGCAGCGTTAGGGGACGCGCAGGTGCCGGGGAGCTGTTTTTT; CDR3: CASSVRGRAGAGELFF
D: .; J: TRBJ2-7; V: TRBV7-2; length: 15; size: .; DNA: TGTGCCAGCAGCCTGGGGTGGGGAAGCTCCTACGAGCAGTACTTC; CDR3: CASSLGWGSSYEQYF
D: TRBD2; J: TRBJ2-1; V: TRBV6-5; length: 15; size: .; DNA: TGTGCCAGCAGTATCAGCGGGGAGCCCTACAATGAGCAGTTCTTC; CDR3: CASSISGEPYNEQFF
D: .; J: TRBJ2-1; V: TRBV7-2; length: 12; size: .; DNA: TGTGCCAGCAGCCAATGGACTGATGAGCAGTTCTTC; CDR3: CASSQWTDEQFF
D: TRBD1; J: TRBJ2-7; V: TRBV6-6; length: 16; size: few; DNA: TGTGCCAGCAGTTACTCCCCCGGACAGGGACCCTACGAGCAGTACTTC; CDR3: CASSYSPGQGPYEQYF
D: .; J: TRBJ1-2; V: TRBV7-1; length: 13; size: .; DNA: TGTGCCAGCAGCTTAGACATTAACTATGGCTACACCTTC; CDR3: CASSLDINYGYTF
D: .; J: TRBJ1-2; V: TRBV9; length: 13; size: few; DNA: TGTGCCAGCAGCGTAGGGCAGGGCTATGGCTACACCTTC; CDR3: CASSVGQGYGYTF
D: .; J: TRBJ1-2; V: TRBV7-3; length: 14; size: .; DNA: TGTGCCAGCAGCTTAGGGGGCGAAAACTATGGCTACACCTTC; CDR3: CASSLGGENYGYTF
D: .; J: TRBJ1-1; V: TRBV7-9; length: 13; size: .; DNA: TGTGCCAGCAGCTTGAGGACCCAGACTGAAGCTTTCTTT; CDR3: CASSLRTQTEAFF
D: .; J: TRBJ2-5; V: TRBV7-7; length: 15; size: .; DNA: TGTGCCAGCAGCTTAGGATCACAGAGTCAAGAGACCCAGTACTTC; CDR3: CASSLGSQSQETQYF
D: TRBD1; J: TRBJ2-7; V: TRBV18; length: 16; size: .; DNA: TGTGCCAGCTCACCACCGGGCCAGGGGGCGATGCACGAGCAGTACTTC; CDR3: CASSPPGQGAMHEQYF
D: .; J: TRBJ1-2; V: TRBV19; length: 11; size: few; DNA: TGTGCCAGTAGTAGGAACTATGGCTACACCTTC; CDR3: CASSRNYGYTF
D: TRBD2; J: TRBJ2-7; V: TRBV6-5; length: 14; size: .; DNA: TGTGCCACCGCGCCCGGGACTAGCGACTACGAGCAGTACTTC; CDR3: CATAPGTSDYEQYF
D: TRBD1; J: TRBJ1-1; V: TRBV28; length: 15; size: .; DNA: TGTGCCAGCAGCCCTCACGGGACAGGGTACACTGAAGCTTTCTTT; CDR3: CASSPHGTGYTEAFF
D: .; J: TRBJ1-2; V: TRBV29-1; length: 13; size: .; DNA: TGCAGCGTTGTTCGGGGGGCCAACTATGGCTACACCTTC; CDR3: CSVVRGANYGYTF
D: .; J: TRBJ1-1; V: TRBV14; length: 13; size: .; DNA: TGTGCCAGCAGCAAAGGGCCGGACACTGAAGCTTTCTTT; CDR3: CASSKGPDTEAFF
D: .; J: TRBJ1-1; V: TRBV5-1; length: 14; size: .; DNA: TGCGCCAGCAGCTTGGACTTGGGGGGCACTGAAGCTTTCTTT; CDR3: CASSLDLGGTEAFF
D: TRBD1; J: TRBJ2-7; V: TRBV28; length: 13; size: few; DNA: TGTGCCAGCCTTCGGACAGGGTCGGGAGAGCAGTACTTC; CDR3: CASLRTGSGEQYF